The 10 T cell receptor beta chains below were found in one sample sequenced in a study of cytomegalovirus exposure and HLA in healthy donors. PCR was performed using 60 Vbeta and 13 Jbeta primers. Assay used: immunoSEQ multiplex PCR; TCRdb lists only in-frame clones, some missing. The sample holds roughly 120,000 clones, approximately 80% seen once. Sequences were obtained from PBMCs. The receptors originated from a male donor in good health and CMV-seropositive.

The rearrangement links TRBV7-3 to TRBJ2-1, with a possible D match to TRBD2 (6 bases). Germline CDR1 is SGHTA and CDR2 is FQGTGA. The ends were cut back, 5 bases at V and 5 bases at J, with 16 bases in the middle. There are 15 residues in the CDR3. In nucleotides, the CDR3 is TGTGCCAGCAGCCTCTGGAGGGCCAGTGACAATGAGCAGTTCTTC. This codes for CASSLWRASDNEQFF.

This chain uses TRBV4-2 with TRBJ2-2; TRBD2 is a possible D gene (6 bases). V lost 0 bases, J lost 3 bases, and 17 bases lay in between. The CDR3 spans 18 residues. The germline CDR1 and CDR2 sequences are LGHNA and YNFKEQ. CDR3 region: CASSQEDGGLADTGELFF. The CDR3 DNA sequence: TGTGCCAGCAGCCAAGAGGATGGGGGGTTAGCGGACACCGGGGAGCTGTTTTTT.

The rearrangement joins TRBV2 to TRBJ1-3, with 8 bases lining up with TRBD1. This CDR3 is 16 amino acids long. Germline CDR1 and CDR2: SNHLY and FYNNEI. The V segment lost 4 bases and the J segment 3 bases; nucleotides outside the gene matches: 8. CDR3 sequence reads: CASSAGGQGIGNTIYF. CDR3 nucleotide sequence: TGTGCCAGCAGTGCGGGAGGACAGGGAATTGGAAACACCATATATTTT. The whole variable domain, remainder taken from reference TRBV2 and TRBJ1-3, is EPEVTQTPSHQVTQMGQEVILRCVPISNHLYFYWYRQILGQKVEFLVSFYNNEISEKSEIFDDQFSVERPDGSNFTLKIRSTKLEDSAMYFCASSAGGQGIGNTIYFGEGSWLTVV.

This clone was observed a few times. The rearrangement links TRBV29-1 to TRBJ1-2, with 10 bases matching TRBD1. V shed 6 bases and J 4 bases; nucleotides not matched to a gene: 5. This CDR3 comprises 13 residues. Germline V gene sequence: CDR1 SQVTM, CDR2 ANQGSEA. CDR3 in amino acids: CSVVDRGFYGYTF. The CDR3 coding sequence is TGCAGCGTCGTGGACAGGGGGTTCTATGGCTACACCTTC.

The chain links TRBV4-2 to TRBJ1-2, with a weak D call TRBD1 (5 bases). Germline V gene sequence: CDR1 LGHNA, CDR2 YNFKEQ. Trimming took off 4 bases at V and 8 bases at J, with 11 bases between the two ends. CDR3 size: 12 residues. CDR3 protein: CASSPGSEGYTF. The DNA of the CDR3 is TGTGCCAGCAGCCCAGGGTCGGAGGGCTACACCTTC.

The V and J genes are TRBV7-8 and TRBJ1-5; 11 bases match TRBD1. The V gene's germline CDR1 is SGHVS and CDR2 FQNEAQ. J was trimmed by 6 bases and V by 5 bases; bases with no gene match: 6. There are 15 residues in the CDR3. CDR3: CASSPGQGAAQPQHF. The DNA for the CDR3 is TGTGCCAGCAGCCCAGGACAGGGGGCTGCTCAGCCCCAGCATTTT.

The chain carries TRBV7-3 and TRBJ2-5; TRBD1 aligns across 10 bases. Germline assignment: CDR1 SGHTA and CDR2 FQGTGA. The CDR3 totals 15 residues. The V and J ends lost 5 bases and 5 bases, in that order; junction bases with no gene match: 8. The DNA of the CDR3 is TGTGCCAGCAGCGCAACGACAGGGGGCTATGAGACCCAGTACTTC. It translates to CASSATTGGYETQYF.

The CDR3 here is CASSWVGGGNTEAFF. CDR3 nucleotide sequence: TGCGCCAGCAGCTGGGTGGGGGGGGGTAATACTGAAGCTTTCTTT. V and J are TRBV5-1 and TRBJ1-1; a weak D match, TRBD1 (5 bases). The CDR3 is made up of 15 amino acids. The germline V gene has CDR1 SGHRS and CDR2 YFSETQ. Trimming stripped 3 bases from V and 5 bases from J, with 17 bases between.

This chain uses TRBV28 with TRBJ1-4; D is possibly TRBD1 (5 bases). The CDR3 totals 14 residues. Germline V gene sequence: CDR1 MDHEN, CDR2 SYDVKM. V lost 4 bases to trimming and J lost 4 bases, with 10 bases between them. CDR3 protein: CASSSDSYNEKLFF. The CDR3 DNA is TGTGCCAGCAGTTCCGACAGTTATAATGAAAAACTGTTTTTT. Filled out from reference TRBV28 and TRBJ1-4, the complete variable domain reads DVKVTQSSRYLVKRTGEKVFLECVQDMDHENMFWYRQDPGLGLRLIYFSYDVKMKEKGDIPEGYSVSREKKERFSLILESASTNQTSMYLCASSSDSYNEKLFFGSGTQLSVL.

The rearrangement uses TRBV5-6 and TRBJ1-6; D perhaps matches TRBD1 (5 bases). The germline V gene has CDR1 SGHDT and CDR2 YYEEEE. The CDR3 has 13 amino acids. V dropped 1 base and J dropped 10 bases, with 9 bases sitting between them. The CDR3 protein is CASSLQGGSPLHF. The CDR3 DNA reads TGTGCCAGCAGCTTGCAGGGCGGCTCACCCCTCCACTTT. Combining the CDR3 with reference TRBV5-6 and TRBJ1-6 gives the whole variable domain DAGVTQSPTHLIKTRGQQVTLRCSPKSGHDTVSWYQQALGQGPQFIFQYYEEEERQRGNFPDRFSGHQFPNYSSELNVNALLLGDSALYLCASSLQGGSPLHFGNGTRLTVT.